This record concerns one TCR beta chain sequence. This entry comes from a study of blood T cell repertoires in COVID-19. The wider study: The analysed material was cDNA or gDNA that came from T cells, B-cell-depleted T cells, or PBMCs.

Clinical histories supplied by participants themselves formed the basis of cohort assignment. Germline V gene sequence: CDR1 MNHEY, CDR2 SMNVEV (reference sequence). The CDR3 extends over 14 amino acids. V lost 4 bases, J lost 8 bases, and 16 bases lay in between. Libraries were prepared by immunoSEQ multiplex PCR; TCRdb keeps only in-frame clonotypes and omits some of them. Of fewer than 350,000 clones listed, just over 85% are singletons. The clonotype comes from a woman between 35 and 50 years old with acute COVID-19. Sequenced input: PBMCs or T cells enriched from blood (not recorded which). V usage is TRBV27 and J usage is TRBJ2-3; D is perhaps TRBD1 (6 bases). The CDR3 protein is CASSSSTGKGTQYF. CDR3 nucleotide sequence: TGTGCCAGCAGTTCCTCAACAGGGAAGGGTACGCAGTATTTT.